A single sample gave rise to the 6 T cell receptor beta chains below, sequenced in a study of T cell changes during pregnancy in multiple sclerosis. Assay used: immunoSEQ multiplex PCR; TCRdb lists only in-frame clones, some missing. The table shows some 97,000 clones, with over 85% occurring only once. This specimen consisted of peripheral blood, obtained in the second trimester of pregnancy. These TCRs come from a female donor with multiple sclerosis, enrolled in a pregnancy study.

The chain joins TRBV15 to TRBJ2-7; D remains ambiguous. CDR3 length equals 16 residues. The germline CDR1 and CDR2 sequences are LNHNV and YYDKDF (reference sequence). V was clipped by 1 base and J by 1 base, with 14 bases between them. CDR3 region: CATSRAPLQTSYEQYF. The CDR3, as DNA: TGTGCCACCAGCAGAGCCCCTCTTCAGACTTCCTACGAGCAGTACTTC.

The chain combines TRBV19 with TRBJ1-1, with TRBD1 matching over 7 bases. Germline-derived CDR1 and CDR2 are LNHDA and SQIVND (reference sequence). Trimming cost V 5 bases and J 4 bases; bases outside gene matches: 4. The CDR3 consists of 13 residues. CDR3 coding DNA: TGTGCCAGTAGTGGGAGACAGGGCACTGAAGCTTTCTTT. Its protein product is CASSGRQGTEAFF.

V and J are TRBV6-1 and TRBJ2-1; D remains ambiguous. CDR1 is MNHNS and CDR2 is SASEGT in the germline V gene. Trimming cost V 2 bases and J 7 bases, with 9 bases left between them. This CDR3 is built from 13 residues. CDR3 bases: TGTGCCAGCAGTGAAAGCAAGTCAAATGAGCAGTTCTTC. This codes for CASSESKSNEQFF.

This chain uses TRBV4-1 with TRBJ2-1; perhaps TRBD2 as D (6 bases). The V gene lost 2 bases and the J gene lost 1 base, with 15 bases spanning the gap. The CDR3 is made up of 17 amino acids. The germline V gene encodes CDR1 MGHRA and CDR2 YSYEKL. CDR3 in amino acids: CASSQTPPGTSYNEQFF. The CDR3 DNA is TGCGCCAGCAGCCAAACCCCTCCGGGGACTTCCTACAATGAGCAGTTCTTC.

The sample holds one count of this clone. This sequence joins TRBV5-1 and TRBJ2-1; TRBD1 might be the D (6 bases). V shed 1 base and J shed 4 bases, with 6 bases lying between them. Germline CDR1 reads SGHRS; CDR2 reads YFSETQ. The CDR3 consists of 13 residues. The CDR3 nucleotides are TGCGCCAGCAGCTTGACAGGGTACAATGAGCAGTTCTTC. Translated: CASSLTGYNEQFF.

The rearrangement links TRBV18 to TRBJ1-6; D remains unclear. Germline V lookup: CDR1 KGHSH, CDR2 LQKENI. V was trimmed by 3 bases and J by 4 bases, leaving 16 bases between them. The length of the CDR3 is 17 residues. This chain's CDR3 is CASSPGRAGTYNSPLHF. Written as DNA, the CDR3 is TGTGCCAGCTCACCCGGGAGGGCAGGAACTTATAATTCACCCCTCCACTTT.